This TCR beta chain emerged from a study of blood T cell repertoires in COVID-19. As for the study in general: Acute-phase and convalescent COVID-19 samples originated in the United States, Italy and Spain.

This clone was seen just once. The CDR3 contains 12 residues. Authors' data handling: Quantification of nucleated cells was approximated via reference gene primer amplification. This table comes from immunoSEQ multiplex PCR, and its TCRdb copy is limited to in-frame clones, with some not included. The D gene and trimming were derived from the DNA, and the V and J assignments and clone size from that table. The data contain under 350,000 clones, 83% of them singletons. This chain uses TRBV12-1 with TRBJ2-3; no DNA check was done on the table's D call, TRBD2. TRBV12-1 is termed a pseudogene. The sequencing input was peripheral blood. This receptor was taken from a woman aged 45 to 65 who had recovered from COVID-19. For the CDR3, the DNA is TGTGCCAGCAGCTTTGCGACTAGCGTAGTCCGCTTT. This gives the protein CASSFATSVVRF.